A single sample is the source of the 5 T cell receptor beta chains below, sequenced in a study of T cells in lung cancer brain metastases. Assay: immunoSEQ multiplex PCR; the TCRdb copy retains only in-frame clones and omits some. This sample has approximately 3,500 clones, with less than 90% found just once. Input material: tumor tissue from the primary lung tumor. All receptors derive from a woman aged 45-60 years with non-small cell lung cancer.

The V gene is TRBV6-5, the J gene TRBJ1-4; no reliable D call. The CDR3 covers 14 residues. With 0 bases removed from V and 7 bases from J, the gap between germline ends came to 9 bases. Germline values: CDR1 MNHEY, CDR2 SVGAGI. The CDR3 nucleotides read TGTGCCAGCAGTTACTCAAAGCCCGGTGAAAAACTGTTTTTT. It is translated as CASSYSKPGEKLFF.

The chain uses TRBV5-1 and TRBJ1-2; TRBD1 aligns across 7 bases. V was pared by 3 bases and J by 2 bases, with 7 bases of the junction left unmatched. This CDR3 spans 15 amino acids. Per germline, CDR1 SGHRS and CDR2 YFSETQ. The CDR3 coding sequence is TGCGCCAGCAGCTCCTACAGGGGAGCGAACTATGGCTACACCTTC. This encodes CASSSYRGANYGYTF.

This chain links TRBV6-5 with TRBJ1-1; TRBD1 matches at 9 bases. The trim removed 6 bases at V and 4 bases at J, leaving 9 bases unmatched. The CDR3 covers 15 residues. The germline V gene has CDR1 MNHEY and CDR2 SVGAGI. CDR3: CASRRDRGASTEAFF. Written as DNA, the CDR3 is TGTGCCAGCAGACGCGACAGGGGGGCCAGCACTGAAGCTTTCTTT.

This chain uses TRBV19 with TRBJ2-7, with D possibly TRBD1 on 5 matching bases. The CDR3 consists of 16 residues. Trimming stripped 3 bases from V and 0 bases from J, with 15 bases between. Germline V CDR1 and CDR2: LNHDA, SQIVND (reference sequence). As DNA, the CDR3 is TGTGCCAGTAGTATTGACAGCCAAACGGGCTCCTACGAGCAGTACTTC. Its translation: CASSIDSQTGSYEQYF.

The CDR3 sequence: CASSLVQGKYGYTF. The CDR3 DNA is TGTGCCAGCAGCTTGGTACAGGGGAAATATGGCTACACCTTC. This chain connects TRBV5-4 to TRBJ1-2; 7 positions agree with TRBD1. The length of the CDR3 is 14 residues. Germline CDR1 reads SGHNT; CDR2 reads YYREEE (reference sequence). V lost 0 bases to trimming and J lost 5 bases; unmatched junction nucleotides: 4.